This TCR beta chain was documented in a study of cytomegalovirus exposure and HLA in healthy donors. In the case of this clone: Its specificity is not known.

Study results and limitations: Trimming of TCR beta V- and J-genes showed a link, identified in a later analysis, to a missense DCLRE1C variant.

This CDR3 has 13 amino acids. Trimming left V 6 bases short and J 8 bases short, with 15 bases between. Germline CDR1 and CDR2: MNHEY and SVGAGI. The primer mix had 60 Vbeta and 13 Jbeta primers. The table came from immunoSEQ multiplex PCR; TCRdb's copy has only in-frame clones and leaves some out. The sample shows about 180,000 clones, approximately 80% of them seen only once. The specimen sequenced was PBMCs. This receptor was taken from a young man in good health and CMV-seronegative. The J gene is TRBJ2-3, the V gene TRBV6-5; perhaps TRBD2 as D (6 bases). The CDR3 loop reads CASRPSGVGTQYF. CDR3 DNA sequence: TGTGCCAGCAGACCCTCGGGGGTTGGTACGCAGTATTTT.